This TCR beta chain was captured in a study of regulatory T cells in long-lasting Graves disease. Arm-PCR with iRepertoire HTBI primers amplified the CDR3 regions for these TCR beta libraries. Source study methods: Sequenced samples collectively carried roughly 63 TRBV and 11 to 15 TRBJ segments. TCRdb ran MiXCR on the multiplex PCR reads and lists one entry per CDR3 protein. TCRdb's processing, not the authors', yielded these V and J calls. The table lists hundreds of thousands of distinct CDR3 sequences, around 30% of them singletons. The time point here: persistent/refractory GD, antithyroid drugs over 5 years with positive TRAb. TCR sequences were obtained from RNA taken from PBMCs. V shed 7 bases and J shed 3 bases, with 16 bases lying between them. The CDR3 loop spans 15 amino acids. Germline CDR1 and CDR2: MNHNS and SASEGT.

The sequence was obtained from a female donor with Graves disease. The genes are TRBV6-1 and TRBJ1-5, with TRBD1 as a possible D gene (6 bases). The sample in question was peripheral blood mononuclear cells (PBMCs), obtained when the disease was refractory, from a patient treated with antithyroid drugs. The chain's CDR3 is CASKPPTGNNQPQHF. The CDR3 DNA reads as TGTGCCAGCAAACCGCCTACAGGGAACAATCAGCCCCAGCATTTT.